Reported below is one T cell receptor beta chain. What it binds is not known. The record originates from a study of PD-1 blockade in classical Hodgkin lymphoma. Findings and limits, study-wide: Exclusion covered patients beginning nivolumab under 1 year post-ASCT. Patients who responded completely had about the same baseline diversity as newly diagnosed patients.

Each patient experienced a relapse that followed autologous stem cell transplantation, and brentuximab vedotin exposure varied. The V end lost 3 bases, the J end lost 6 bases, and 11 bases lay between the germline ends. Germline values: CDR1 ENHRY, CDR2 SYGVKD. The CDR3 runs to 14 residues. Here immunoSEQ multiplex PCR was the method, and the copy in TCRdb shows in-frame clones only, minus some. The sample shows about 85,000 clones, around 90% of them seen only once. The chain employs TRBV10-3 and TRBJ1-4, with D perhaps TRBD1 (6 bases). The receptor was derived from a human donor with classical Hodgkin lymphoma. The material sequenced was peripheral blood mononuclear cells (PBMCs), taken before the second cycle of nivolumab. The CDR3 DNA reads TGTGCCATCAGTGAAAGGGGGGCCGATGAAAAACTGTTTTTT. As protein: CAISERGADEKLFF.